This T cell receptor (beta chain) is drawn from a study of molecular identifiers for immune sequencing clone quantification (dated by TCRdb to about 2018). About the investigation overall: For a replicate experiment, RNA from around 18,000 or 91,000 naive CD8 T cells was divided into five aliquots, and four of the five aliquots were sequenced. This methods study benchmarked molecular-identifier clustering-based TCR repertoire sequencing (MIDCIRS) and TCR RNA copy counting, using CD8 T cells to do so. What the study reported, not specific to this receptor: Naive libraries contained spiked-in Jurkat TCR RNA (approximately nine copies' worth), which is not part of the donor repertoire. When barcode sub-clustering was omitted, TCR diversity was inflated by chimeric consensus sequences, with chimeras reaching as high as 47%. Even against a background of about a million naive CD8 T cells, spiked-in Jurkat TCR RNA amounting to a single cell's worth was reported to be detectable. Highly expanded clone sizes could be underestimated because identical TCR molecules may share a barcode. Modeling indicated approximately 3 TCR RNA copies recovered per cell, compared with about ten by digital PCR, which implies a capture efficiency of 25% to 35%. Clones above 20 RNA copies held over 99% of molecules in CMV-specific effector cells but under 1% in naive cells.

The CDR3 numbers 16 residues from cysteine through phenylalanine. CDR3 DNA is the only sequence kept; it has 48 bases, read in frame from the first base. From V the trimming removes 6 bases and from J it removes 5 bases, while the gene matches leave 10 bases of the junction unaccounted for. Libraries of naive CD8 T cells were built from anywhere between about 19,000 and 1,000,000 sorted cells, with 10%, 30% or 50% of the purified RNA used. Naive CD8 T cells, defined as CD8+CD4-CCR7+CD45RA+, were FACS-sorted into RLT Plus buffer on a BD FACSAria II. To test detection sensitivity, Jurkat RNA equal to approximately ten TCR copies was added to samples of about 17,000-1,100,000 naive CD8 T cells. Enrichment of CD8 T cells was performed with RosetteSep CD8+ T Cell Enrichment Cocktail and Ficoll-Paque, after which ACK red cell lysis was carried out. This clonotype has more than one count but fewer than ten. This receptor's antigen is unknown. Base qualities are not provided; no much larger clone lies one nucleotide away.

The library was produced with PCR. Sequencing was carried out with a NextSeq 500. Bulk TCR libraries were generated as previously described, with the TCR primers listed in Table S5 used. The Qiagen AllPrep DNA/RNA kit was used to purify total RNA. Before analysis, reads from multiple sequencing runs of one library were combined. Per the source publication's procedure: Reads were retained only if their TCR constant sequence matched exactly, and those retained reads were trimmed to 150 nt and grouped according to their 12-nt molecular barcodes. Reads inside each barcode group were sub-clustered using a 15% Levenshtein threshold, and a quality-weighted consensus sequence was constructed for each RNA molecule. Non-functional sequences were removed, as were lower-count sequences one edit away from another. Based on fitting two negative binomial distributions, any barcode sub-cluster with under 20% of the maximum read count was discarded. Starting from the raw public reads, TCRdb applied fastp trimming at Q25, assembled clones with MiXCR and retained in-frame beta chains. One record per CDR3 amino acid sequence lists the most common genes and DNA. These V and J calls derive from TCRdb rather than the authors' analysis. Counted in this sample were about 630,000 distinct CDR3 sequences; 25% of them appeared once. The ten largest clonotypes hold 0.75% to 0.8% of the sample.

This TCR was sampled from a human donor in good health. Some libraries in this study had Jurkat cell RNA spiked in. The sample consisted of naive CD8+ T cells from blood, with Jurkat cell RNA spiked in. In the paper's terms, the cell subset or site label means: FACS-sorted CD8+CD4-CCR7+CD45RA+ naive T cells. Recombination connected TRBV12-3 or TRBV12-4 to TRBJ2-2; the central 9 bases match TRBD2. The bases read TGTGCCAGCAGCCCTCGGGCGGGGGGGCGTACCGGGGAGCTGTTTTTT. This sequence encodes CASSPRAGGRTGELFF.